Listed below are T cell receptor beta chains from one sample, sequenced in a study of metastatic and nonmetastatic thyroid tumors. MiXCR was used by TCRdb to re-call the PCR reads. Of some 17,000 clones listed, 25% to 30% were seen once; the top ten hold approximately 13%. The sample taken for sequencing was adjacent normal tissue. These receptors were taken from a female donor with papillary thyroid cancer or a benign thyroid nodule (not recorded which). Some clones in this sample may be carry-over from other donors' samples. The CDR3 runs from the conserved cysteine through the conserved F or W. D genes are given only for firm matches. Clone size, where shown, is once, few, many, or a class for clones that have expanded.

CDR3 protein: CASSVATGTDYQGTQYF
CDR3 DNA: TGTGCCAGCAGCGTAGCTACGGGGACAGACTACCAAGGGACCCAGTACTTC
clone size: .
D gene: TRBD1
J gene: TRBJ2-5
V gene: TRBV9

CDR3 protein: CASSLASGAMNTEAFF
CDR3 DNA: TGTGCCAGCAGCTTAGCGTCCGGGGCCATGAACACTGAAGCTTTCTTT
clone size: many
D gene: .
J gene: TRBJ1-1
V gene: TRBV7-2

CDR3 protein: CASSLGDSSNSPLHF
CDR3 DNA: TGTGCCAGCAGCTTAGGAGACAGCAGTAATTCACCCCTCCACTTT
clone size: few
D gene: .
J gene: TRBJ1-6
V gene: TRBV7-9

CDR3 protein: CASRPTSDYGYTF
CDR3 DNA: TGTGCCAGCAGGCCTACATCGGACTATGGCTACACCTTC
clone size: few
D gene: .
J gene: TRBJ1-2
V gene: TRBV28

CDR3 protein: CSARGGAGANVLTF
CDR3 DNA: TGCAGTGCTAGAGGTGGGGCTGGGGCCAACGTCCTGACTTTC
clone size: few
D gene: .
J gene: TRBJ2-6
V gene: TRBV20-1

CDR3 protein: CASSVDRGEQYF
CDR3 DNA: TGCGCCAGCAGCGTCGACAGGGGCGAGCAGTACTTC
clone size: .
D gene: TRBD1
J gene: TRBJ2-7
V gene: TRBV5-1

CDR3 protein: CSAGQGRVEAFF
CDR3 DNA: TGCAGTGCCGGACAGGGGCGAGTTGAAGCTTTCTTT
clone size: .
D gene: TRBD1
J gene: TRBJ1-1
V gene: TRBV20-1

CDR3 protein: CASSVGAGGVYEQYF
CDR3 DNA: TGTGCCAGCAGCGTAGGAGCGGGAGGCGTGTACGAGCAGTACTTC
clone size: medium-sized
D gene: TRBD2
J gene: TRBJ2-7
V gene: TRBV9

CDR3 protein: CSDSEPNYGYTF
CDR3 DNA: TGCAGTGACAGCGAACCTAACTATGGCTACACCTTC
clone size: few
D gene: .
J gene: TRBJ1-2
V gene: TRBV20-1

CDR3 protein: CASSLGRGLNQPQHF
CDR3 DNA: TGTGCCAGCAGCTTGGGTCGGGGGTTAAATCAGCCCCAGCATTTT
clone size: .
D gene: .
J gene: TRBJ1-5
V gene: TRBV5-8

CDR3 protein: CASSLGVGYEQYF
CDR3 DNA: TGTGCCAGCAGCTTAGGGGTCGGCTACGAGCAGTACTTC
clone size: few
D gene: .
J gene: TRBJ2-7
V gene: TRBV11-3

CDR3 protein: CASSPRTSGSPSEQYF
CDR3 DNA: TGTGCCAGTAGTCCCAGGACTAGCGGGAGTCCTTCCGAGCAGTACTTC
clone size: few
D gene: TRBD2
J gene: TRBJ2-7
V gene: TRBV19

CDR3 protein: CASSIGGDSNEKLFF
CDR3 DNA: TGTGCCAGTAGTATTGGAGGGGATAGTAATGAAAAACTGTTTTTT
clone size: .
D gene: .
J gene: TRBJ1-4
V gene: TRBV19

CDR3 protein: CASSKPGLSAPQYF
CDR3 DNA: TGTGCCAGCAGCAAACCGGGACTATCCGCTCCGCAGTACTTC
clone size: .
D gene: TRBD2
J gene: TRBJ2-7
V gene: TRBV28

CDR3 protein: CASRGGPSFRYGYTF
CDR3 DNA: TGTGCCAGCAGAGGGGGCCCTTCCTTTCGATATGGCTACACCTTC
clone size: few
D gene: TRBD1
J gene: TRBJ1-2
V gene: TRBV6-2/TRBV6-3

CDR3 protein: CASSLVGGLVYGYTF
CDR3 DNA: TGTGCCAGCAGCTTGGTGGGGGGCTTGGTCTATGGCTACACCTTC
clone size: .
D gene: .
J gene: TRBJ1-2
V gene: TRBV5-6

CDR3 protein: CASSGRQQYSHQPHHF
CDR3 DNA: TGTGCCAGCAGTGGCAGACAGCAATATAGCCATCAGCCCCACCATTTT
clone size: .
D gene: .
J gene: TRBJ1-5
V gene: TRBV2

CDR3 protein: CSASENTGELFF
CDR3 DNA: TGCAGTGCTAGCGAAAACACCGGGGAGCTGTTTTTT
clone size: few
D gene: .
J gene: TRBJ2-2
V gene: TRBV20-1

CDR3 protein: CASSPGGTGSNEQFF
CDR3 DNA: TGTGCCAGCTCACCAGGGGGAACCGGGAGCAATGAGCAGTTCTTC
clone size: .
D gene: .
J gene: TRBJ2-1
V gene: TRBV18

CDR3 protein: CAWSAGQGAEGYTF
CDR3 DNA: TGTGCCTGGAGTGCAGGACAGGGAGCTGAGGGCTACACCTTC
clone size: .
D gene: TRBD1
J gene: TRBJ1-2
V gene: TRBV30

CDR3 protein: CSARTSGSVGNEQFF
CDR3 DNA: TGCAGCGCTAGGACTAGCGGGAGTGTTGGCAATGAGCAGTTCTTC
clone size: medium-sized
D gene: TRBD2
J gene: TRBJ2-1
V gene: TRBV20-1

CDR3 protein: CASSYWDQPQHF
CDR3 DNA: TGTGCCAGCAGTTACTGGGATCAGCCCCAGCATTTT
clone size: .
D gene: .
J gene: TRBJ1-5
V gene: TRBV6-2/TRBV6-3

CDR3 protein: CASSEPRQHSYEQYF
CDR3 DNA: TGTGCCAGCAGTGAACCGAGACAGCACTCCTACGAGCAGTACTTC
clone size: few
D gene: .
J gene: TRBJ2-7
V gene: TRBV6-1

CDR3 protein: CASSRTASLGYEQYF
CDR3 DNA: TGTGCCAGCAGCCGGACAGCGAGTTTAGGCTACGAGCAGTACTTC
clone size: many
D gene: .
J gene: TRBJ2-7
V gene: TRBV6-1

CDR3 protein: CASSAIGKDTQYF
CDR3 DNA: TGCGCCAGCAGTGCGATAGGGAAGGATACGCAGTATTTT
clone size: few
D gene: .
J gene: TRBJ2-3
V gene: TRBV10-1

CDR3 protein: CASSAGPSGYGYTF
CDR3 DNA: TGTGCCAGCAGCGCTGGACCCTCTGGCTATGGCTACACCTTC
clone size: .
D gene: .
J gene: TRBJ1-2
V gene: TRBV9

CDR3 protein: CASSTTSGSTDTQYF
CDR3 DNA: TGTGCCAGCAGCACGACTAGCGGGAGCACAGATACGCAGTATTTT
clone size: .
D gene: TRBD2
J gene: TRBJ2-3
V gene: TRBV28

CDR3 protein: CASSFPGGEQYF
CDR3 DNA: TGTGCCAGCAGCTTCCCCGGGGGGGAGCAGTACTTC
clone size: many
D gene: TRBD2
J gene: TRBJ2-7
V gene: TRBV5-4

CDR3 protein: CASSLMGLYTDTQYF
CDR3 DNA: TGTGCCAGCAGCTTAATGGGACTCTACACAGATACGCAGTATTTT
clone size: .
D gene: .
J gene: TRBJ2-3
V gene: TRBV11-2

CDR3 protein: CASSFRGGAASGANVLTF
CDR3 DNA: TGTGCCAGCAGTTTTCGGGGCGGGGCCGCCTCTGGGGCCAACGTCCTGACTTTC
clone size: .
D gene: .
J gene: TRBJ2-6
V gene: TRBV12-3/TRBV12-4

CDR3 protein: CASSPNRGSLYGYTF
CDR3 DNA: TGTGCCAGCAGTCCAAACAGGGGGTCCCTCTATGGCTACACCTTC
clone size: .
D gene: TRBD1
J gene: TRBJ1-2
V gene: TRBV28

CDR3 protein: CAMSSSYNEQFF
CDR3 DNA: TGTGCCATGTCGAGCTCCTACAATGAGCAGTTCTTC
clone size: many
D gene: .
J gene: TRBJ2-1
V gene: TRBV7-9

CDR3 protein: CASGYSLSYNEQFF
CDR3 DNA: TGTGCTAGTGGTTACTCCCTATCCTACAATGAGCAGTTCTTC
clone size: few
D gene: .
J gene: TRBJ2-1
V gene: TRBV12-5

CDR3 protein: CATSAGTGIETQYF
CDR3 DNA: TGTGCCACCAGTGCCGGGACAGGGATCGAGACCCAGTACTTC
clone size: few
D gene: TRBD1
J gene: TRBJ2-5
V gene: TRBV24-1

CDR3 protein: CAWRRLGDSGNYGYTF
CDR3 DNA: TGTGCCTGGAGGCGTCTCGGGGACAGCGGTAACTATGGCTACACCTTC
clone size: .
D gene: TRBD1
J gene: TRBJ1-2
V gene: TRBV30

CDR3 protein: CASTPGTDPTDTQYF
CDR3 DNA: TGTGCCAGCACCCCCGGGACAGACCCCACAGATACGCAGTATTTT
clone size: .
D gene: TRBD1
J gene: TRBJ2-3
V gene: TRBV9

CDR3 protein: CASSRTGGNQPQHF
CDR3 DNA: TGTGCCAGCAGTCGGACAGGGGGGAATCAGCCCCAGCATTTT
clone size: few
D gene: TRBD1
J gene: TRBJ1-5
V gene: TRBV7-2

CDR3 protein: CASSPRGRDTEAFF
CDR3 DNA: TGTGCCAGCAGCCCCAGGGGCAGGGACACTGAAGCTTTCTTT
clone size: .
D gene: .
J gene: TRBJ1-1
V gene: TRBV7-2

CDR3 protein: CSARDRGLAGARTGELFF
CDR3 DNA: TGCAGTGCTAGAGATCGGGGACTAGCGGGGGCCAGGACCGGGGAGCTGTTTTTT
clone size: few
D gene: TRBD2
J gene: TRBJ2-2
V gene: TRBV20-1

CDR3 protein: CASSEREGGRDYNEQFF
CDR3 DNA: TGTGCCAGCAGTGAACGGGAAGGCGGGAGGGACTACAATGAGCAGTTCTTC
clone size: .
D gene: TRBD2
J gene: TRBJ2-1
V gene: TRBV6-1

CDR3 protein: CASSQGLSINFQYF
CDR3 DNA: TGTGCCAGCAGCCAAGGCTTATCTATAAATTTTCAGTACTTC
clone size: .
D gene: .
J gene: TRBJ2-4
V gene: TRBV3-1

CDR3 protein: CASSFYICGAHSDNYGYTF
CDR3 DNA: .
clone size: .
D gene: .
J gene: TRBJ1-2
V gene: TRBV11-1

CDR3 protein: CASSLEGNTGELFF
CDR3 DNA: TGTGCCAGCAGCTTAGAAGGGAACACCGGGGAGCTGTTTTTT
clone size: .
D gene: .
J gene: TRBJ2-2
V gene: TRBV11-2

CDR3 protein: CASSLALGGITEAFF
CDR3 DNA: TGTGCCAGCAGCTTAGCGTTGGGGGGGATCACTGAAGCTTTCTTT
clone size: few
D gene: .
J gene: TRBJ1-1
V gene: TRBV7-2

CDR3 protein: CATSRGEAGGNYGYTF
CDR3 DNA: TGCGCCACCAGCAGGGGGGAGGCAGGGGGCAACTATGGCTACACCTTC
clone size: .
D gene: TRBD1
J gene: TRBJ1-2
V gene: TRBV15

CDR3 protein: CASSYSGRGDNEQFF
CDR3 DNA: TGTGCCAGCAGTTACTCGGGAAGGGGAGACAATGAGCAGTTCTTC
clone size: .
D gene: .
J gene: TRBJ2-1
V gene: TRBV6-2/TRBV6-3

CDR3 protein: CASGRVLNEQFF
CDR3 DNA: TGTGCCAGCGGTAGGGTCTTGAATGAGCAGTTCTTC
clone size: few
D gene: .
J gene: TRBJ2-1
V gene: TRBV6-1

CDR3 protein: CASSLADTQYF
CDR3 DNA: TGTGCCAGCAGCTTAGCTGATACGCAGTATTTT
clone size: .
D gene: .
J gene: TRBJ2-3
V gene: TRBV11-2

CDR3 protein: CASSQGTGDSPLHF
CDR3 DNA: TGTGCCAGCAGCCAAGGGACAGGGGATTCACCCCTCCACTTT
clone size: .
D gene: TRBD1
J gene: TRBJ1-6
V gene: TRBV3-1

CDR3 protein: CASSYAVRTGGYEQYF
CDR3 DNA: TGTGCCAGCAGTTACGCGGTCCGGACAGGGGGCTACGAGCAGTACTTC
clone size: many
D gene: TRBD1
J gene: TRBJ2-7
V gene: TRBV6-2/TRBV6-3

CDR3 protein: CASSSKLGGGELFF
CDR3 DNA: TGTGCCAGCAGCTCAAAACTTGGTGGGGGGGAGCTGTTTTTT
clone size: few
D gene: .
J gene: TRBJ2-2
V gene: TRBV7-2

CDR3 protein: CASRQAGQGVYGYTF
CDR3 DNA: TGTGCCAGCAGGCAGGCGGGACAGGGGGTCTATGGCTACACCTTC
clone size: few
D gene: TRBD1
J gene: TRBJ1-2
V gene: TRBV6-1

CDR3 protein: CAVQGRGADTQYF
CDR3 DNA: TGTGCCGTACAAGGGAGGGGCGCTGATACGCAGTATTTT
clone size: .
D gene: TRBD2
J gene: TRBJ2-3
V gene: TRBV28

CDR3 protein: CATSREAAGTDTQYF
CDR3 DNA: TGTGCCACCAGCAGAGAGGCGGCAGGGACAGATACGCAGTATTTT
clone size: few
D gene: .
J gene: TRBJ2-3
V gene: TRBV15

CDR3 protein: CASSVNVREPNEKLFF
CDR3 DNA: TGTGCCAGCAGTGTTAATGTAAGGGAGCCTAATGAAAAACTGTTTTTT
clone size: few
D gene: .
J gene: TRBJ1-4
V gene: TRBV6-1

CDR3 protein: CASSSQGARGEKLFF
CDR3 DNA: TGTGCCAGCAGTTCCCAGGGGGCGCGGGGTGAAAAACTGTTTTTT
clone size: few
D gene: TRBD1
J gene: TRBJ1-4
V gene: TRBV12-3/TRBV12-4

CDR3 protein: CSAPSGGTDTQYF
CDR3 DNA: TGCAGTGCTCCTAGCGGGGGCACAGATACGCAGTATTTT
clone size: .
D gene: TRBD2
J gene: TRBJ2-3
V gene: TRBV20-1